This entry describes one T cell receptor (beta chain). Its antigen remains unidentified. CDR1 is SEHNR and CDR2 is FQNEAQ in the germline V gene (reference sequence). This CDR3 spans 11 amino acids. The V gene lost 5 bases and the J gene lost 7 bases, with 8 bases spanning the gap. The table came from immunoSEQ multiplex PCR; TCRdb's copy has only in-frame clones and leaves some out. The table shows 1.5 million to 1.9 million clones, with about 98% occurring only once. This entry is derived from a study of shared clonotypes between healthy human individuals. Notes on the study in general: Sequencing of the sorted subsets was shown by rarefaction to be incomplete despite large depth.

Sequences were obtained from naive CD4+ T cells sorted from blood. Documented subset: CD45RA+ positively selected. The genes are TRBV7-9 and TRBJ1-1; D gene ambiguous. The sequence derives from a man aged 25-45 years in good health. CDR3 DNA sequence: TGTGCCAGCAGCCCACTGAGTGAAGCTTTCTTT. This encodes CASSPLSEAFF.